The following is a T cell receptor (beta chain) sequence with its context. As yet, its antigen is unknown. Germline CDR1 reads SEHNR; CDR2 reads FQNEAQ (reference sequence). The CDR3 is 11 residues long. The record originates from a study of monozygotic twins with inflammatory bowel disease. Template switching appended UMIs that held a 6-nucleotide sample barcode. Each CDR3 protein gets one entry in TCRdb, which reprocessed the 5' RACE reads and gives no DNA. The sample holds roughly 150,000 distinct CDR3 sequences. Overall study results and limits: Clonotype sharing was lower in IBD patients than healthy twins, most markedly with disease activity. Any single strong signal or clonotype tied to IBD lacked support. Diversity of TCRbeta measured by inverse Simpson was lower in IBD patients than in healthy co-twins.

Input material: blood. The chain carries TRBV7-9 and TRBJ2-7. The sequence was collected from a human donor with ulcerative colitis or Crohn's disease, or a healthy co-twin of an affected twin (not recorded which). The CDR3 reads CASSVQNEQYF.